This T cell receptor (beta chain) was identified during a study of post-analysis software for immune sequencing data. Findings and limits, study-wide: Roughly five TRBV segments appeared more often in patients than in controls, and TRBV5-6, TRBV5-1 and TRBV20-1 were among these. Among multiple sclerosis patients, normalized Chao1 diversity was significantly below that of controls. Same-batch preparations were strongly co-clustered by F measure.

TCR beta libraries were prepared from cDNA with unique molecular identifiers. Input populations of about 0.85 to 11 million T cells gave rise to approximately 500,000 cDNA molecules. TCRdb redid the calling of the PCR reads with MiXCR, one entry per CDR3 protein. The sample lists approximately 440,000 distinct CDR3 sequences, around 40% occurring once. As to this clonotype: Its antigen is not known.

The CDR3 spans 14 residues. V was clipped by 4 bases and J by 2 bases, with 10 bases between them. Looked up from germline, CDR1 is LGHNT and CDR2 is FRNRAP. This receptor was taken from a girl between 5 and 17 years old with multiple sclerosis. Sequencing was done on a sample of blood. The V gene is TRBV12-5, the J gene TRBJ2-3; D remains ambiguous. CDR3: CASGSYGPTDTQYF. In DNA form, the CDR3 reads TGTGCTAGTGGTTCCTATGGGCCCACAGATACGCAGTATTTT.